This T cell receptor (beta chain) comes out of a study of T cells in localized non-small cell lung cancer. Sequencing was performed with immunoSEQ multiplex PCR; in TCRdb, only in-frame clones are kept and a portion is missing. The repertoire has some 27,000 clones, roughly 90% of them found once; the top ten carry 2.5% to 3%. Study results and limitations: Within adjacent lung there appeared a median approximately 62 of the top 100 tumor clones. Tumor samples were not multi-region, leaving intratumor heterogeneity unexcluded.

Of note for this clone: Its target is not known.

The CDR3 runs to 14 residues. Germline-derived CDR1 and CDR2 are SGHDT and YYEEEE. Trimming shortened V by 4 bases and J by 4 bases, and 14 bases separated the two germline ends. This sequence was found in a woman aged 18-55 years with stage I lung adenocarcinoma. The chain couples TRBV5-6 to TRBJ1-1; tentative D call: TRBD1 (5 bases). The sample in question was peripheral blood, obtained before any cancer treatment. CDR3 amino acids: CASSSIGVGTEAFF. The CDR3 bases are TGTGCCAGCAGCAGTATAGGGGTCGGCACTGAAGCTTTCTTT. The full variable domain, its missing parts supplied by reference TRBV5-6 and TRBJ1-1, is DAGVTQSPTHLIKTRGQQVTLRCSPKSGHDTVSWYQQALGQGPQFIFQYYEEEERQRGNFPDRFSGHQFPNYSSELNVNALLLGDSALYLCASSSIGVGTEAFFGQGTRLTVV.